This TCR beta chain was captured by sequencing in a study of OX40 agonist ivuxolimab in advanced cancers. This clone was observed a single time. Trimming removed 5 bases from V and 2 bases from J, with 18 bases in between. The CDR3 is 16 residues long. Germline-derived CDR1 and CDR2 are SGHKS and YYEKEE (reference sequence). The protocol was immunoSEQ multiplex PCR, while the TCRdb copy is restricted to in-frame clones and leaves out a portion. This sample yields roughly 32,000 clones, of which 88% are seen a single time; 58% belongs to the top ten. The V and J genes are TRBV5-5 and TRBJ2-3; a weak D match, TRBD1 (6 bases). The sequence was obtained from an adult with an advanced solid tumor such as melanoma, head and neck, liver or kidney cancer. The material sequenced was CD4+ or CD8+ T cells sorted from blood, taken in a trial of the OX40 agonist ivuxolimab. CDR3 sequence (DNA): TGTGCCAGCAGGCTGGGGGCAGGGGCTTTCACAGATACGCAGTATTTT. It translates to CASRLGAGAFTDTQYF.